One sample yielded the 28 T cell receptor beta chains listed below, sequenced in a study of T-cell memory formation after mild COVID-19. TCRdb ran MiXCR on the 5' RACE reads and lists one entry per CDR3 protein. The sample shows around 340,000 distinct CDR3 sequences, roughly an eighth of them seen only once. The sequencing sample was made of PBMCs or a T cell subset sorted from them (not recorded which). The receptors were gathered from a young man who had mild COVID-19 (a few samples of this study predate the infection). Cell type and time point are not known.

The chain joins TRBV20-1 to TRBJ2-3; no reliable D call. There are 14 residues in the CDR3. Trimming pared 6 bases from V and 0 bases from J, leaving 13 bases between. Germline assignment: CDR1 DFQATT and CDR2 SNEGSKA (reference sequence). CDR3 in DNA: TGCAGTGCCGCGATTGCCGCTAGCACAGATACGCAGTATTTT. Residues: CSAAIAASTDTQYF.

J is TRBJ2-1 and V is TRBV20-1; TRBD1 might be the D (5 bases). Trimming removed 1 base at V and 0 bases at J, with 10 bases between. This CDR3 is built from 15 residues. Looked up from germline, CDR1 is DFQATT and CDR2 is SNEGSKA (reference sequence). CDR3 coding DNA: TGCAGTGCTAGAGGGGGCAGGAGCTCCTACAATGAGCAGTTCTTC. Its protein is CSARGGRSSYNEQFF.

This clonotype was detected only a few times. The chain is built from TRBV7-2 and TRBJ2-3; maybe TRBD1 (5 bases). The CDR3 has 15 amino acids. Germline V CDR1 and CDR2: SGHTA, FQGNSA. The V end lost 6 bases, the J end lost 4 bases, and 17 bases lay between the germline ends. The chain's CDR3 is CASRLMSGIPDTQYF. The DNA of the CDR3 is TGTGCCAGCAGGCTTATGTCAGGGATTCCAGATACGCAGTATTTT.

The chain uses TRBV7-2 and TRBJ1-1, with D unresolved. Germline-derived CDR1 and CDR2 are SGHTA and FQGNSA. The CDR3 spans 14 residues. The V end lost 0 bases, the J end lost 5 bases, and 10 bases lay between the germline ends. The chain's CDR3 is CASSLARGETEAFF. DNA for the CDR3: TGTGCCAGCAGCTTAGCGCGGGGTGAGACTGAAGCTTTCTTT. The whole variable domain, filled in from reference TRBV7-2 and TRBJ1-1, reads GAGVSQSPSNKVTEKGKDVELRCDPISGHTALYWYRQSLGQGLEFLIYFQGNSAPDKSGLPSDRFSAERTGGSVSTLTIQRTQQEDSAVYLCASSLARGETEAFFGQGTRLTVV.

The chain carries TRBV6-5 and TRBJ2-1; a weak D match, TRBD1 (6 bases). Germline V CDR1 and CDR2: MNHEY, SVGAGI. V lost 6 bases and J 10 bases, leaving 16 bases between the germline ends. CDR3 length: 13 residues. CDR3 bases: TGTGCCAGCAGCCTCGGCAGGGGTGAGGAGCAGTTCTTC. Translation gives CASSLGRGEEQFF.

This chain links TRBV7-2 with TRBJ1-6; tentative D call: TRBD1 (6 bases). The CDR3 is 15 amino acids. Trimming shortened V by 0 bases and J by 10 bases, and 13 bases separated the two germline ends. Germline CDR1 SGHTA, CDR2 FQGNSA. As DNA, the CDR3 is TGTGCCAGCAGCTTAGCTCGGGGGCAAGGGTCACCCCTCCACTTT. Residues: CASSLARGQGSPLHF. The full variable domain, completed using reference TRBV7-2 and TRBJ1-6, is GAGVSQSPSNKVTEKGKDVELRCDPISGHTALYWYRQSLGQGLEFLIYFQGNSAPDKSGLPSDRFSAERTGGSVSTLTIQRTQQEDSAVYLCASSLARGQGSPLHFGNGTRLTVT.

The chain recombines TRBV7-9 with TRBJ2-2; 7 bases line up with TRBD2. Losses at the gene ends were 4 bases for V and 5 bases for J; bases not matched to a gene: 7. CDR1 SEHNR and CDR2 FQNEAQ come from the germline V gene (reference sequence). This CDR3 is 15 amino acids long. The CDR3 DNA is TGTGCCAGCAGCTGGGGCGGCGGGGGAACCGGGGAGCTGTTTTTT. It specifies CASSWGGGGTGELFF.

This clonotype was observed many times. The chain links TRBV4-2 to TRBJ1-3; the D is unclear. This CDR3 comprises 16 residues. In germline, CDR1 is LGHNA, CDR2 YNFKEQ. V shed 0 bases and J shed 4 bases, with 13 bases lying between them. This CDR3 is CASSQDLTAGGNTIYF. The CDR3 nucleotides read TGTGCCAGCAGCCAAGATTTAACCGCGGGGGGAAACACCATATATTTT.

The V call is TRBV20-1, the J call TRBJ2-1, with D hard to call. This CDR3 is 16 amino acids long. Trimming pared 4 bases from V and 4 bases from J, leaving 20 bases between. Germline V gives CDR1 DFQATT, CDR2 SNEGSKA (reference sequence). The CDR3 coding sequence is TGCAGTGCTATCGCCCCGAGGCCACAACGGTACAATGAGCAGTTCTTC. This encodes CSAIAPRPQRYNEQFF.

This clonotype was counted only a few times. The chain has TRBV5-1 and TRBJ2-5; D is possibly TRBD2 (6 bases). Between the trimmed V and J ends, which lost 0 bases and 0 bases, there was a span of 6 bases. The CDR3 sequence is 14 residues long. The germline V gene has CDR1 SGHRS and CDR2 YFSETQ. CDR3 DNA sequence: TGCGCCAGCAGCTTGGGACTAGACCAAGAGACCCAGTACTTC. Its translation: CASSLGLDQETQYF.

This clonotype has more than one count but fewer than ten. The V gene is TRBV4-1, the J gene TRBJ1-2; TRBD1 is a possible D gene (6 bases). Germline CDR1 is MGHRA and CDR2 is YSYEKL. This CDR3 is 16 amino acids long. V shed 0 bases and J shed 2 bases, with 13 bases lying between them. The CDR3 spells CASSQEAGDANYGYTF. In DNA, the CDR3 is TGCGCCAGCAGCCAAGAGGCAGGGGATGCCAACTATGGCTACACCTTC.

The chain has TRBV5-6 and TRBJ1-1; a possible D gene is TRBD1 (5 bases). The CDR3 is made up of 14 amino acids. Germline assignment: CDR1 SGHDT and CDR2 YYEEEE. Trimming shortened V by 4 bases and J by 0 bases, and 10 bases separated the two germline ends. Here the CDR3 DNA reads TGTGCCAGCAGCCTGGGACCCATGAACACTGAAGCTTTCTTT. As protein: CASSLGPMNTEAFF. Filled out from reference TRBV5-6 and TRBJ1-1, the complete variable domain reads DAGVTQSPTHLIKTRGQQVTLRCSPKSGHDTVSWYQQALGQGPQFIFQYYEEEERQRGNFPDRFSGHQFPNYSSELNVNALLLGDSALYLCASSLGPMNTEAFFGQGTRLTVV.

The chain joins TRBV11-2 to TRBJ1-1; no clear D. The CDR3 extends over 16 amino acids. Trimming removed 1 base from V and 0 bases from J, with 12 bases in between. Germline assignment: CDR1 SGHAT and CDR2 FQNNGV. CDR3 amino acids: CASSLVADGMNTEAFF. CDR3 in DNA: TGTGCCAGCAGCTTAGTGGCGGACGGCATGAACACTGAAGCTTTCTTT.

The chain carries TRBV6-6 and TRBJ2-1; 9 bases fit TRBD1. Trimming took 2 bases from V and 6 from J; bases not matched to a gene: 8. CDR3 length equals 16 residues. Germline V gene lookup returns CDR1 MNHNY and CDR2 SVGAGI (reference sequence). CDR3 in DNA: TGTGCCAGCAGTTACGAGGGACAGGGTATAAGCAATGAGCAGTTCTTC. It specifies CASSYEGQGISNEQFF.

Here the CDR3 DNA reads TGTGCCAGCAACCAGGGGATGTTGAAACTGTTTTTT. Its translation: CASNQGMLKLFF. This rearrangement joins TRBV6-1 to TRBJ1-4, with a weak D call TRBD1 (6 bases). There are 12 residues in the CDR3. The ends were cut back, 7 bases at V and 11 bases at J, with 14 bases in the middle. Per the germline V gene, CDR1 is MNHNS and CDR2 is SASEGT.

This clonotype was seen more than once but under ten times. The CDR3 is CASGLILGEQYV. CDR3 DNA sequence: TGTGCTAGTGGTTTGATTTTAGGAGAGCAGTACGTC. V is TRBV12-5 and J is TRBJ2-7; D ambiguous. Germline loops: CDR1 LGHNT, CDR2 FRNRAP. The germline V and J ends were trimmed by 2 bases and 7 bases, with 9 bases remaining between them. This CDR3 is 12 amino acids long.

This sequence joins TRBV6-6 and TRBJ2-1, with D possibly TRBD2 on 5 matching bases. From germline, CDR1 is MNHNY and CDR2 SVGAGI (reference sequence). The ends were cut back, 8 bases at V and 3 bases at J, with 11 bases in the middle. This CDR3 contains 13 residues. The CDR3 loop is CASCPGIYNEQFF. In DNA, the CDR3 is TGTGCCAGCTGCCCCGGGATCTACAATGAGCAGTTCTTC.

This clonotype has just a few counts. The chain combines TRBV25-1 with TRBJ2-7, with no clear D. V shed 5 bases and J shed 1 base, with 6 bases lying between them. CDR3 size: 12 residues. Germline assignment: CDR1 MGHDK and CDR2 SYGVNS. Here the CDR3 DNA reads TGTGCCAGCAGTAGACGGTCCTACGAGCAGTACGTC. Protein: CASSRRSYEQYV.

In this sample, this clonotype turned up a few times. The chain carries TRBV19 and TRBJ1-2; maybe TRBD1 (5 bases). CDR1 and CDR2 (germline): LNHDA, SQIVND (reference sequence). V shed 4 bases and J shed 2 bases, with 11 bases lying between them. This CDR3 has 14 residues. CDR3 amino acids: CASSTRGANYGYTF. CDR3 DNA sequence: TGTGCCAGTAGTACGAGGGGCGCAAACTATGGCTACACCTTC. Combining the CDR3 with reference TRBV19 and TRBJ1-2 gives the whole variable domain DGGITQSPKYLFRKEGQNVTLSCEQNLNHDAMYWYRQDPGQGLRLIYYSQIVNDFQKGDIAEGYSVSREKKESFPLTVTSAQKNPTAFYLCASSTRGANYGYTFGSGTRLTVV.

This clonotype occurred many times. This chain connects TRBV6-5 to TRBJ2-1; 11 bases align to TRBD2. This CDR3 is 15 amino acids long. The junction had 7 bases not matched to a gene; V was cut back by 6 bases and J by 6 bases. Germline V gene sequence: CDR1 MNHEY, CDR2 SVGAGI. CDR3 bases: TGTGCCAGCAGCATACTAGCGGGGGTTGGCAATGAGCAGTTCTTC. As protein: CASSILAGVGNEQFF.

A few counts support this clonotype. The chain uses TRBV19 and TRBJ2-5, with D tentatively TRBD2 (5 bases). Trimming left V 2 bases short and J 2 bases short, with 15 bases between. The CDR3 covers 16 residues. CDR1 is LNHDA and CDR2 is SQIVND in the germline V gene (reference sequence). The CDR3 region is CASSISWRASQETQYF. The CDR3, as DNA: TGTGCCAGTAGTATATCTTGGCGGGCCAGTCAAGAGACCCAGTACTTC.

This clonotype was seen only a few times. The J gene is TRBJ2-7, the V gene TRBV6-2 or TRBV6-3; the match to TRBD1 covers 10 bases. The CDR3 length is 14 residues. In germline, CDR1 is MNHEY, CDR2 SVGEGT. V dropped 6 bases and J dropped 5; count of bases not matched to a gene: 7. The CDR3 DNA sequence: TGTGCCAGCAGCCGACGGACAGGGGGAAACGAGCAGTACGTC. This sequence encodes CASSRRTGGNEQYV.

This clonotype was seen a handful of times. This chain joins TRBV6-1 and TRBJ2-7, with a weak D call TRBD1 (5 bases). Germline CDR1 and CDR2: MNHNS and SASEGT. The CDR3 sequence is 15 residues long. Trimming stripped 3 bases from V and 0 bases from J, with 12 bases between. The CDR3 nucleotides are TGTGCCAGCAGTGACAGGGATTTGTACTCCTACGAGCAGTACGTC. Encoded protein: CASSDRDLYSYEQYV.

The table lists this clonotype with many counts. The CDR3 DNA follows: TGTGCCAGCAGACGAGTCGGCAGGGACACAGATACGCAGTATTTT. It specifies CASRRVGRDTDTQYF. V is TRBV12-3 or TRBV12-4 and J is TRBJ2-3; D may be TRBD1 (5 bases). The ends were cut back, 6 bases at V and 2 bases at J, with 15 bases in the middle. This CDR3 has 15 residues.

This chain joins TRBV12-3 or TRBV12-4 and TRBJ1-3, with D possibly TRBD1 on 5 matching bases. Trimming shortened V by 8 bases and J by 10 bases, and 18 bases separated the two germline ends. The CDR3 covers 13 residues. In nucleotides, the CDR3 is TGTGCCAGCGCCACCCGGACAACCGGGACCATATATTTT. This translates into CASATRTTGTIYF.

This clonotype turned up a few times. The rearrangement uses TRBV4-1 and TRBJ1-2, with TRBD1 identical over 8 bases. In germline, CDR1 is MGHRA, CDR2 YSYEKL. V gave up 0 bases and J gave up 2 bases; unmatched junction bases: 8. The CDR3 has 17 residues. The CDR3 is CASSQEPQGALNYGYTF. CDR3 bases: TGCGCCAGCAGCCAAGAGCCCCAGGGGGCCCTAAACTATGGCTACACCTTC.

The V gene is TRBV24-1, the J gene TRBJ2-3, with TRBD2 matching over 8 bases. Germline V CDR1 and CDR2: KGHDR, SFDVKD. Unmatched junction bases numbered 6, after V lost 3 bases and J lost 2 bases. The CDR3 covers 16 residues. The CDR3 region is CATSDNRRGDTDTQYF. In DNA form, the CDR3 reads TGTGCCACCAGTGATAATAGGCGGGGGGACACAGATACGCAGTATTTT.

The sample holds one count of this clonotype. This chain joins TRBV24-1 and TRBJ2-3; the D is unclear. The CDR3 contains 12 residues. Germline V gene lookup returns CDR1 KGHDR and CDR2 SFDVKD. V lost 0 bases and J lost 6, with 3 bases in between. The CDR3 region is CATSDLRDTQYF. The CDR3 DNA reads TGTGCCACCAGTGATTTGAGGGATACGCAGTATTTT.